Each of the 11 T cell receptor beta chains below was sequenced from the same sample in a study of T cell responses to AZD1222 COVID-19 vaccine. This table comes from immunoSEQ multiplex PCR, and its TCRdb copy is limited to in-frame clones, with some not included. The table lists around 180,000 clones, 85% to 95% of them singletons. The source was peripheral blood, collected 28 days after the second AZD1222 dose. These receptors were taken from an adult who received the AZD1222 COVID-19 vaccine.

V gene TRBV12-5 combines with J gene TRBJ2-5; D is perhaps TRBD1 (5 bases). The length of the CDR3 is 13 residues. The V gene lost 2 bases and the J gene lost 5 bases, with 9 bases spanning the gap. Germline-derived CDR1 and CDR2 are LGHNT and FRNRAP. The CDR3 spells CASGLQGLETQYF. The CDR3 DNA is TGTGCTAGTGGTTTGCAGGGTTTGGAGACCCAGTACTTC.

CDR3 sequence (DNA): TGTGCCAGCAGCTTGTCTAGTTTCATGAACACTGAAGCTTTCTTT. As protein: CASSLSSFMNTEAFF. The rearrangement joins TRBV5-5 to TRBJ1-1; D call uncertain. The germline CDR1 and CDR2 sequences are SGHKS and YYEKEE (reference sequence). The germline V and J ends were trimmed by 1 base and 0 bases, with 10 bases remaining between them. This CDR3 spans 15 amino acids.

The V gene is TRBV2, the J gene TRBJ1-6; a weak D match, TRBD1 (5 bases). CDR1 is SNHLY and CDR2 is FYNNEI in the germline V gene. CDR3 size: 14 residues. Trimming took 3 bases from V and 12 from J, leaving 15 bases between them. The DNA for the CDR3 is TGTGCCAGCAGTGAGATTGGGGGATTGTTACCCCTCCACTTT. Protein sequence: CASSEIGGLLPLHF.

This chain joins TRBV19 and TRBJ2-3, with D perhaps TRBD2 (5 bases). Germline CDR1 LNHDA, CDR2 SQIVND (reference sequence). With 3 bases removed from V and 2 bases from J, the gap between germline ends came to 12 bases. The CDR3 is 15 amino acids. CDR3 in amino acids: CASSIGGHDTDTQYF. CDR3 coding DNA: TGTGCCAGTAGTATTGGAGGCCACGACACAGATACGCAGTATTTT.

The CDR3 DNA follows: TGTGCCACCAGCAGAACGGGGACAGCGGAATCGCAGTATTTT. Protein sequence: CATSRTGTAESQYF. The chain is built from TRBV15 and TRBJ2-3; 7 nucleotides line up with TRBD1. Germline CDR1 LNHNV, CDR2 YYDKDF (reference sequence). This CDR3 contains 14 residues. Trimming cost V 2 bases and J 10 bases; bases outside gene matches: 9.

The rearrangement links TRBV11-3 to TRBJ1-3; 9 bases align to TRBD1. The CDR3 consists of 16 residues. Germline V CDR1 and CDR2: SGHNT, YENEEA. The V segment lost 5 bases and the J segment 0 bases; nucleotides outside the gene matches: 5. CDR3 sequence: CASSLTGGLSGNTIYF. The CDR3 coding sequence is TGTGCCAGCAGCCTCACAGGGGGCCTCTCTGGAAACACCATATATTTT.

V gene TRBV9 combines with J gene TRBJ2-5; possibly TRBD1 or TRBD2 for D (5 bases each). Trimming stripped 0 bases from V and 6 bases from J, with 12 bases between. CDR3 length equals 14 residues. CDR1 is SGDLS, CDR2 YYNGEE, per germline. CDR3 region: CASSVAGAGQTQYF. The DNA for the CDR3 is TGTGCCAGCAGCGTAGCCGGGGCAGGGCAGACCCAGTACTTC.

The chain's CDR3 is CASSPGFDTQYF. CDR3 sequence (DNA): TGTGCCAGCAGCCCCGGGTTTGATACGCAGTATTTT. This sequence joins TRBV7-9 and TRBJ2-3, with D unresolved. Germline CDR1 and CDR2: SEHNR and FQNEAQ (reference sequence). Trimming pared 5 bases from V and 6 bases from J, leaving 9 bases between. The CDR3 loop spans 12 amino acids.

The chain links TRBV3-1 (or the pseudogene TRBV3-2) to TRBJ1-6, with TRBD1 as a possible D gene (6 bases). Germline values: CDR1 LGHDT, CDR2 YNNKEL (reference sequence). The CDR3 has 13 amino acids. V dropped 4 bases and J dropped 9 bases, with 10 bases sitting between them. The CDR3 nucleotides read TGTGCCAGCAGCCGCCTACAGGGTTCACCCCTCCACTTT. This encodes CASSRLQGSPLHF.

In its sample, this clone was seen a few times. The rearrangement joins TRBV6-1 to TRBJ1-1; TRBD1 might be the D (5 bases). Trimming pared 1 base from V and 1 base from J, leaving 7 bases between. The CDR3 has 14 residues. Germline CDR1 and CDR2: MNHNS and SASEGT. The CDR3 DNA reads TGTGCCAGCAGTGAAGGAGGGGAGAACACTGAAGCTTTCTTT. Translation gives CASSEGGENTEAFF.

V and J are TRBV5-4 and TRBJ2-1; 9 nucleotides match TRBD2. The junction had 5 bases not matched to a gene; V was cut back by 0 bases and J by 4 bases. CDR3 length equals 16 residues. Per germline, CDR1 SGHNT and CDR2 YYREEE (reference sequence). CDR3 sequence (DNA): TGTGCCAGCAGCTTGGAGCAGCGGGGGGCGTACAATGAGCAGTTCTTC. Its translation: CASSLEQRGAYNEQFF.